A selection of T cell receptor beta chains follows, all from one sample in a study of cytomegalovirus exposure and HLA in healthy donors. Libraries were prepared by immunoSEQ multiplex PCR; TCRdb keeps only in-frame clonotypes and omits some of them. The sample holds roughly 120,000 clones; about 9.4% are singletons and the top ten take 5% to 6.5%. The sample was PBMCs. Receptors were obtained from a woman aged 40 to 50 in good health and CMV-seropositive. The CDR3 runs from the conserved cysteine through the conserved F or W. D genes are given only for firm matches. Clone sizes are given selectively: once, few, many, or a class where the clone is expanded.

>TRBD1|NA|TRBJ2-7|TRBV10-3
CAISAGQGIYEQYF
TGTGCCATCAGCGCCGGACAGGGGATCTACGAGCAGTACTTC
>TRBD1|few|TRBJ1-5|TRBV27
CASSSTGAGNQPQHF
TGTGCCAGCAGCTCGACAGGGGCTGGCAATCAGCCCCAGCATTTT
>NA|NA|TRBJ1-5|TRBV2
CASRQGGAVNQPQHF
TGTGCCAGCAGACAAGGGGGGGCGGTAAATCAGCCCCAGCATTTT
>TRBD1|NA|TRBJ2-5|TRBV29-1
CSVGFWDRVLETQYF
TGCAGCGTTGGATTCTGGGACAGGGTCCTAGAGACCCAGTACTTC
>NA|NA|TRBJ1-2|TRBV6-1
CASSWTSHNYGYTF
TGTGCCAGCAGCTGGACATCGCATAACTATGGCTACACCTTC
>NA|many|TRBJ1-2|TRBV6-1
CASSPKNYGYTF
TGTGCCAGCAGCCCCAAAAACTATGGCTACACCTTC
>NA|NA|TRBJ2-7|TRBV29-1
CSVAVSSYEQYF
TGCAGCGTTGCCGTTAGCTCCTACGAGCAGTACTTC
>NA|NA|TRBJ1-5|TRBV30
CAWSAGLANQPQHF
TGTGCCTGGAGTGCTGGGCTGGCGAATCAGCCCCAGCATTTT
>TRBD2|few|TRBJ2-1|TRBV19
CASRPGSGGLGEQFF
TGTGCTTCTCGGCCGGGTAGCGGGGGCTTGGGTGAGCAGTTCTTC
>NA|few|TRBJ2-7|TRBV5-1
CASSLDGQGRDEQYF
TGCGCCAGCAGCTTGGACGGCCAGGGGAGGGACGAGCAGTACTTC
>NA|few|TRBJ2-6|TRBV4-2
CASSQEGSRSGANVLTF
TGTGCCAGCAGCCAAGAGGGCAGCCGCTCTGGGGCCAACGTCCTGACTTTC
>NA|few|TRBJ1-2|TRBV19
CASSIMAASGGGYTF
TGTGCCAGTAGTATAATGGCAGCCTCCGGAGGGGGCTACACCTTC
>TRBD1|few|TRBJ1-1|TRBV6-1
CASSLEGAASTEAFF
TGTGCCAGCAGTCTGGAGGGGGCTGCTTCCACTGAAGCTTTCTTT
>TRBD1|NA|TRBJ1-1|TRBV5-1
CASKGTANTEAFF
TGCGCCAGCAAAGGGACAGCGAACACTGAAGCTTTCTTT
>TRBD2|NA|TRBJ2-7|TRBV10-2
CASSESLRGAPPYEQYF
TGCGCCAGCAGTGAGTCGTTGCGGGGGGCTCCACCCTACGAGCAGTACTTC
>NA|NA|TRBJ1-2|TRBV7-9
CASSHRTDPRDYGYTF
TGTGCCAGCAGCCATCGGACAGACCCGAGAGACTATGGCTACACCTTC
>TRBD1|NA|TRBJ1-6|TRBV30
CAWHRNRGHSPLHF
TGTGCCTGGCATCGGAATAGGGGGCACTCACCCCTCCACTTT